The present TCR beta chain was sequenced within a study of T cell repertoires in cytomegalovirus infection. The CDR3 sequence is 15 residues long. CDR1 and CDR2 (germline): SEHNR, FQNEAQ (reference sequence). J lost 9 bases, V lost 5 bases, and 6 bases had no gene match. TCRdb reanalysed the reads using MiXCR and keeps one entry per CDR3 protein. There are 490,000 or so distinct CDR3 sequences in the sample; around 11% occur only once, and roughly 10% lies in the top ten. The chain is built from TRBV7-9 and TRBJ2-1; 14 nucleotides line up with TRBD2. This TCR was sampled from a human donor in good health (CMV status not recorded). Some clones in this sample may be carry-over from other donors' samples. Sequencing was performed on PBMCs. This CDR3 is CASSPTSGRALEQFF. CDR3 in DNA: TGTGCCAGCAGCCCGACTAGCGGGAGGGCCCTTGAGCAGTTCTTC. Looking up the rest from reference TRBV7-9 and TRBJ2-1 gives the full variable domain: DTGVSQNPRHKITKRGQNVTFRCDPISEHNRLYWYRQTLGQGPEFLTYFQNEAQLEKSRLLSDRFSAERPKGSFSTLEIQRTEQGDSAMYLCASSPTSGRALEQFFGPGTRLTVL.